Included here is one T cell receptor beta chain sequence, with context. The CDR3 consists of 15 residues. Germline values: CDR1 MNHEY, CDR2 SVGAGI. Deletions cut 7 bases from V and 9 bases from J, with 19 bases between. This entry belongs to a study of blood T cell repertoires in COVID-19. Across the whole study: PBMCs, B-cell-depleted T cells, or T cells provided the cDNA or gDNA that made up the material.

Per the original methods: Nucleated cell number was recorded as an estimate derived from reference gene primer amplification. The assay was immunoSEQ multiplex PCR, and TCRdb's table has in-frame clones only and misses some. V and J calls and clone size come straight from that table; D and trimming were deduced from the DNA. This table has about 180,000 clones, around 77% appearing once. The sample taken for sequencing was peripheral blood. The TCR sequence derives from a man between 65 and 85 years old with active or convalescent COVID-19. The chain uses TRBV6-5 and TRBJ1-6; a weak D match, TRBD1 (5 bases). The CDR3 DNA sequence: TGTGCCAGCACCACAAAGGGTTTAAGGGGTTCACCCCTCCACTTT. This codes for CASTTKGLRGSPLHF.